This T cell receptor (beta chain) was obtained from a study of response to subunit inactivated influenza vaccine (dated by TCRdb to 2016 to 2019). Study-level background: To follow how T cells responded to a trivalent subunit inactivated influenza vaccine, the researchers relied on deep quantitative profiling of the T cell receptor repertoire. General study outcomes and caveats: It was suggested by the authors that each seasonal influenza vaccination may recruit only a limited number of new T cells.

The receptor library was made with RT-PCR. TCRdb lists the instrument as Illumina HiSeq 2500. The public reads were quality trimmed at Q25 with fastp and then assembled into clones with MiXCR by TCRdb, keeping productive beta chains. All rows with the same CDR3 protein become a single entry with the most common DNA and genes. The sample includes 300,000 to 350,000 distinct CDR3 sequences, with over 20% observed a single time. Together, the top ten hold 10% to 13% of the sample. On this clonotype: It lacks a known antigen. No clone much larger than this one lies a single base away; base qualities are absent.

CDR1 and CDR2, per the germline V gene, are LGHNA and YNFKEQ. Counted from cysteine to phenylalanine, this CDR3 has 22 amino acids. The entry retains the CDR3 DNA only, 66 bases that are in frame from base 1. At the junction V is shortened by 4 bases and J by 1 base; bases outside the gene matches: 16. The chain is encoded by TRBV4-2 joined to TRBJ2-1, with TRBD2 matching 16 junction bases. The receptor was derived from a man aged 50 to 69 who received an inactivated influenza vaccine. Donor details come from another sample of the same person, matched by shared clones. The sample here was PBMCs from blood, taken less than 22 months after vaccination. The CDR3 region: CASSPRGYPGTSGRGSYNEQFF. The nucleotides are TGTGCCAGCAGCCCCCGGGGCTATCCGGGGACTAGCGGGAGGGGGTCCTACAATGAGCAGTTCTTC.